The 9 T cell receptor beta chains below all came from one sample that was sequenced in a study of T cell responses to AZD1222 COVID-19 vaccine. Using immunoSEQ multiplex PCR, the repertoire was profiled, and TCRdb retains in-frame clones only, with some absent. The repertoire holds some 130,000 clones, with just under 95% as singletons. Here the sequenced sample was peripheral blood, taken 28 days after the second AZD1222 dose. The receptors stem from an adult who received the AZD1222 COVID-19 vaccine.

The chain joins TRBV4-3 to TRBJ1-3; D is unclear. Germline V gene data show CDR1 as LGHNA and CDR2 as YSLEER. Trimming took 0 bases from V and 6 from J, leaving 6 bases between them. This CDR3 comprises 13 residues. The CDR3 region is CASSQDWQNTIYF. The DNA for the CDR3 is TGCGCCAGCAGCCAAGATTGGCAAAACACCATATATTTT.

The V and J genes are TRBV27 and TRBJ2-7, with D perhaps matching TRBD2 (6 bases). The V gene lost 3 bases and the J gene lost 6 bases, with 12 bases spanning the gap. CDR3 length equals 13 residues. Germline CDR1 and CDR2: MNHEY and SMNVEV (reference sequence). DNA of the CDR3: TGTGCCAGCAGTTTCGGACGGGGGAGCGAGCAGTACTTC. Translation: CASSFGRGSEQYF.

The chain links TRBV28 to TRBJ1-6, with 8 bases aligning to TRBD1. Trimming at V came to 2 bases and at J to 5 bases, leaving 5 bases not matched to a gene. Per germline, CDR1 MDHEN and CDR2 SYDVKM. This CDR3 is 16 amino acids long. CDR3 amino acids: CASSLQGAFDNSPLHF. The CDR3, as DNA: TGTGCCAGCAGTTTACAGGGGGCCTTCGATAATTCACCCCTCCACTTT.

This chain connects TRBV6-5 to TRBJ2-3; TRBD1 matches at 9 bases. CDR1 and CDR2 from the germline V gene are MNHEY and SVGAGI. J gave up 5 bases and V 6 bases, and 9 bases lay outside the gene matches. The CDR3 has 15 residues. The CDR3 loop is CASRTGTGFGDTQYF. DNA for the CDR3: TGTGCCAGCAGAACCGGGACAGGGTTTGGAGATACGCAGTATTTT.

The V and J genes are TRBV6-5 and TRBJ1-4, with 7 nucleotides matching TRBD1. Germline trimming cut 11 bases from V and 4 bases from J; bases unmatched to any gene: 7. The CDR3 is 13 residues long. The germline CDR1 and CDR2 sequences are MNHEY and SVGAGI. The CDR3 loop reads CAGKTGLNEKLFF. The CDR3 DNA is TGTGCCGGAAAGACAGGGCTTAATGAAAAACTGTTTTTT.

V gene TRBV29-1 combines with J gene TRBJ1-2; D unresolved. Germline-derived CDR1 and CDR2 are SQVTM and ANQGSEA. The CDR3 has 13 residues. Trimming pared 6 bases from V and 8 bases from J, leaving 19 bases between. Here the CDR3 DNA reads TGCAGCGTCATCCGAAGTGATATCTGGGGCTACACCTTC. Amino acid sequence: CSVIRSDIWGYTF.

The table lists this clone with a count of one. The V call is TRBV27, the J call TRBJ2-2; D might be TRBD1 (5 bases). The CDR3 is made up of 16 amino acids. Per germline, CDR1 MNHEY and CDR2 SMNVEV (reference sequence). Trimming shortened V by 1 base and J by 0 bases, and 9 bases separated the two germline ends. The CDR3 nucleotides are TGTGCCAGCAGTTTATTTACGACAGCGAACACCGGGGAGCTGTTTTTT. Encoded protein: CASSLFTTANTGELFF.

The V gene is TRBV19, the J gene TRBJ1-5; a weak D match, TRBD1 (6 bases). The germline CDR1 and CDR2 sequences are LNHDA and SQIVND (reference sequence). CDR3 size: 17 residues. V was clipped by 2 bases and J by 4 bases, with 18 bases between them. The CDR3 nucleotides read TGTGCCAGTAGTATATATACCTTTGGGGACACAAATCAGCCCCAGCATTTT. It specifies CASSIYTFGDTNQPQHF. Together with reference TRBV19 and TRBJ1-5, the CDR3 gives the full variable domain: DGGITQSPKYLFRKEGQNVTLSCEQNLNHDAMYWYRQDPGQGLRLIYYSQIVNDFQKGDIAEGYSVSREKKESFPLTVTSAQKNPTAFYLCASSIYTFGDTNQPQHFGDGTRLSIL.

This clone showed up just once. The chain links TRBV7-9 to TRBJ1-2; TRBD1 agrees at 8 bases. Germline V gives CDR1 SEHNR, CDR2 FQNEAQ (reference sequence). This CDR3 region has 14 residues. J lost 6 bases, V lost 6 bases, and 9 bases had no gene match. CDR3 nucleotide sequence: TGTGCCAGCAGGCTTACGACAGGGGTTCATGGCTACACCTTC. This gives the protein CASRLTTGVHGYTF. Together with reference TRBV7-9 and TRBJ1-2, the CDR3 gives the full variable domain: DTGVSQNPRHKITKRGQNVTFRCDPISEHNRLYWYRQTLGQGPEFLTYFQNEAQLEKSRLLSDRFSAERPKGSFSTLEIQRTEQGDSAMYLCASRLTTGVHGYTFGSGTRLTVV.